This T cell receptor beta chain was sequenced for a study of CD8+CD57+ T cells in acquired aplastic anemia. According to the study, genomic DNA was the template for TCR beta VDJ and CDR3 profiling. A single record per CDR3 protein comes from TCRdb applying MiXCR to the reads. This sample has some 180,000 distinct CDR3 sequences; approximately 49% occur once, and the top ten carry 2.5% to 3.5%. Points from the study as a whole: Roughly 30 sequences, all CD8+ CDR3, were shared between patients and controls. Patients did not significantly differ from controls in CD8+ Simpson's diversity.

The CDR3 is 12 amino acids. Germline V gene data show CDR1 as DFQATT and CDR2 as SNEGSKA (reference sequence). Trimming shortened V by 3 bases and J by 2 bases, and 8 bases separated the two germline ends. Points on this clonotype: The antigen remains undetermined.

The sequenced sample was sorted CD4+, CD8+, or CD8+CD57+ T cells (not recorded which) from PBMCs. This receptor was taken from a human donor in good health. The chain uses TRBV20-1 and TRBJ2-7; D uncertain. CDR3 loop: CSASGWAYEQYF. In DNA form, the CDR3 reads TGCAGTGCTAGCGGGTGGGCCTACGAGCAGTACTTC.